The sequence of this T cell receptor beta chain was determined in a study of blood T cell repertoires in COVID-19. Turning to the study itself: The United States, Italy and Spain were the sources of the acute and convalescent COVID-19 samples. PBMCs, B-cell-depleted T cells, or T cells were the source of the cDNA or gDNA that made up the material.

The Seattle patients, enrolled during active infection, were followed longitudinally. Per the authors' pipeline: Estimates of nucleated cell counts were drawn from the amplification of reference gene primers. Clones were sequenced by immunoSEQ multiplex PCR, and TCRdb holds only the in-frame ones, with some missing. D and trimming come from the DNA, and the V and J calls and clone size come from that table. The sample contains 150,000 to 170,000 clones, around 84% of which appear only once. The sample was peripheral blood. The TCR comes from a woman aged 60 to 75 with COVID-19, enrolled during active disease.

In nucleotides, the CDR3 is TGTGCCAGCAGCTTGGTTGACATGAACACTGAAGCTTTCTTT. Translated: CASSLVDMNTEAFF. This chain links TRBV5-6 with TRBJ1-1; D ambiguous. The CDR3 runs 14 residues. Trimming left V 0 bases short and J 0 bases short, with 6 bases between. CDR1 and CDR2 (germline): SGHDT, YYEEEE.